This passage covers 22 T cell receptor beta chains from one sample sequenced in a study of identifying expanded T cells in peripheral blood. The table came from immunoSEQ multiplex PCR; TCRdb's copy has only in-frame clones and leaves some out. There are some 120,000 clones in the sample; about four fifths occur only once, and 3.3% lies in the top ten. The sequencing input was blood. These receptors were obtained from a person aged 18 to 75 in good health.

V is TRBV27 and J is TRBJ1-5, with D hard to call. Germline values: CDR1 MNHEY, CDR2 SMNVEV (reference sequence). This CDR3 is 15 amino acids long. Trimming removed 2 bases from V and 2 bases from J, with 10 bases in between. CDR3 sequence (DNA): TGTGCCAGCAGTTTAACCAGCCCGGGCAATCAGCCCCAGCATTTT. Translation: CASSLTSPGNQPQHF.

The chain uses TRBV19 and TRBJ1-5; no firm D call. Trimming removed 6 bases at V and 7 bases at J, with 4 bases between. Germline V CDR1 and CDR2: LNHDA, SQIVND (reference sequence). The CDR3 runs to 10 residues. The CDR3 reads CASSHQPQHF. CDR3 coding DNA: TGTGCCAGTAGCCACCAGCCCCAGCATTTT. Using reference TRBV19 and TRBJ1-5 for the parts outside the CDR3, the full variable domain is DGGITQSPKYLFRKEGQNVTLSCEQNLNHDAMYWYRQDPGQGLRLIYYSQIVNDFQKGDIAEGYSVSREKKESFPLTVTSAQKNPTAFYLCASSHQPQHFGDGTRLSIL.

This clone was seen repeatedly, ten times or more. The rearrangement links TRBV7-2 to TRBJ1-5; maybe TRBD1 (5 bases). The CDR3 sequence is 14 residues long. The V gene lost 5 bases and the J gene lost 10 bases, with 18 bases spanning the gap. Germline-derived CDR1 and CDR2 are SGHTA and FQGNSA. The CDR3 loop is CASSAGLGVSPQHF. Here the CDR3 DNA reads TGTGCCAGCAGCGCCGGACTAGGGGTTTCTCCCCAGCATTTT.

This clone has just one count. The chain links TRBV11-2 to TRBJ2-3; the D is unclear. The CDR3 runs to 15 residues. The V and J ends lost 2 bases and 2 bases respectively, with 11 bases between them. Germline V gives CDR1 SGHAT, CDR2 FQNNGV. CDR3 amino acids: CASSLTGRLTDTQYF. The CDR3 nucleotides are TGTGCCAGCAGCTTAACGGGTCGTCTCACAGATACGCAGTATTTT.

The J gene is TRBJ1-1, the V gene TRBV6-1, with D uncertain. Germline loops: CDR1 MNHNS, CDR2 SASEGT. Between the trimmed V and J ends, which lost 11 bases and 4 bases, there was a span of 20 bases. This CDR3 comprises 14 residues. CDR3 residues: CAETKMSGSTEAFF. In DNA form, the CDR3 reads TGTGCCGAAACCAAGATGTCAGGCAGCACTGAAGCTTTCTTT.

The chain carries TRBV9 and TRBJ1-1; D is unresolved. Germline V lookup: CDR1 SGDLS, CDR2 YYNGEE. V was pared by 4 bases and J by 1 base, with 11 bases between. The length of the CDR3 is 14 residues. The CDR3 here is CASSLGPPNTEAFF. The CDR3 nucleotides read TGTGCCAGCAGCTTAGGACCGCCGAACACTGAAGCTTTCTTT.

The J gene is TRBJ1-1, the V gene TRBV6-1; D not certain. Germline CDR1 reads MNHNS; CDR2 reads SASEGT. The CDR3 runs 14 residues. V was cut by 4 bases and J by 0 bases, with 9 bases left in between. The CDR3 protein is CASSAELVNTEAFF. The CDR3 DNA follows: TGTGCCAGCAGTGCCGAACTGGTGAACACTGAAGCTTTCTTT.

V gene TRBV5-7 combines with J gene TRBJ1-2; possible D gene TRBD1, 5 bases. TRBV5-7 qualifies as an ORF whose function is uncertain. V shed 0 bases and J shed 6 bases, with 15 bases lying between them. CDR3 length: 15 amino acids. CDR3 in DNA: TGTGCCAGCAGCTTGGGGGCAGGGAAGATCGATGGCTACACCTTC. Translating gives CASSLGAGKIDGYTF.

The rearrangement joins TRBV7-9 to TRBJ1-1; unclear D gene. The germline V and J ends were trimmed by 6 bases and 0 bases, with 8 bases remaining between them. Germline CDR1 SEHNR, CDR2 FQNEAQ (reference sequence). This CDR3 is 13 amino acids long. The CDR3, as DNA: TGTGCCAGCAGGCCTCAGATGAACACTGAAGCTTTCTTT. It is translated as CASRPQMNTEAFF.

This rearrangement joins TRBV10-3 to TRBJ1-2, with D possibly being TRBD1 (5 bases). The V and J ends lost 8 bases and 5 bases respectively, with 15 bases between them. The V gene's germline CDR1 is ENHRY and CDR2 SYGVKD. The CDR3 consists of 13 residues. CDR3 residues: CAIGSGLGYGYTF. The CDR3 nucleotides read TGTGCCATCGGGTCAGGGCTGGGATATGGCTACACCTTC.

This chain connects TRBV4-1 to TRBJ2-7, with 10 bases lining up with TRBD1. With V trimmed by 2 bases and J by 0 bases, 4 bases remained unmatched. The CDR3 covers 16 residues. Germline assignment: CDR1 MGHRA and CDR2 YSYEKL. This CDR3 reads CASSQRTGGISYEQYF. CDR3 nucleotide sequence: TGCGCCAGCAGCCAACGGACAGGGGGAATCTCCTACGAGCAGTACTTC.

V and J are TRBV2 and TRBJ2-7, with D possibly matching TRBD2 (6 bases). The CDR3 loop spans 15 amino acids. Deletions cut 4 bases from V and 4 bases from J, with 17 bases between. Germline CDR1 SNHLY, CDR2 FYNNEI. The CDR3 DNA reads TGTGCCAGCAGTGGTAGGTCAGGGAGGCCATACGAGCAGTACTTC. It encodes CASSGRSGRPYEQYF.

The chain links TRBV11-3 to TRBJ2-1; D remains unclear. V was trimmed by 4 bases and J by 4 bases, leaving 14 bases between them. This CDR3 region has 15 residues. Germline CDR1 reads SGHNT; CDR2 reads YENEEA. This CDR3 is CASSSRVPRYNEQFF. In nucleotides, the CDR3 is TGTGCCAGCAGCTCCCGGGTCCCTCGGTACAATGAGCAGTTCTTC.

The CDR3 loop is CAISGQGETQYF. The CDR3 DNA reads TGTGCCATCAGTGGCCAGGGGGAGACCCAGTACTTC. The chain is built from TRBV10-3 and TRBJ2-5, with D possibly being TRBD1 (6 bases). CDR3 length equals 12 residues. Germline assignment: CDR1 ENHRY and CDR2 SYGVKD. V was cut by 4 bases and J by 5 bases, with 8 bases left in between.

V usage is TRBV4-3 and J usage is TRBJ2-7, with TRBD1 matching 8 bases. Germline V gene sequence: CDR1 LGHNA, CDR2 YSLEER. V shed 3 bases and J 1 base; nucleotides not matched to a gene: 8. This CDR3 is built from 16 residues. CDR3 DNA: TGCGCCAGCAGCCATTCCGCGACAGGGGAATCCTACGAGCAGTACTTC. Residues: CASSHSATGESYEQYF.

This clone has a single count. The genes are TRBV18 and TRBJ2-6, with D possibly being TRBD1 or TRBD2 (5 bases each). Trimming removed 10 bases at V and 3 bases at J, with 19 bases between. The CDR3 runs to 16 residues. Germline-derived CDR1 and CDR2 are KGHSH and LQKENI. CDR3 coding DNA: TGTGCCATCACCGTCCAGGGAGACGGTGGGGCCAACGTCCTGACTTTC. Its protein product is CAITVQGDGGANVLTF.

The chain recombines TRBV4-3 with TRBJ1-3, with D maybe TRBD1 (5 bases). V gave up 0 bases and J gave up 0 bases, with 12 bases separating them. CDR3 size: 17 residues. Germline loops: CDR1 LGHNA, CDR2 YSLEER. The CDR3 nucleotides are TGCGCCAGCAGCCAAGACAGACAGATAATCTCTGGAAACACCATATATTTT. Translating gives CASSQDRQIISGNTIYF.

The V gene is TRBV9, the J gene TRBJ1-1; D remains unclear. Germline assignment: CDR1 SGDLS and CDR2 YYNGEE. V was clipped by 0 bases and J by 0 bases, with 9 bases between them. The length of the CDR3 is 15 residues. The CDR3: CASSVGLTLNTEAFF. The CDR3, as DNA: TGTGCCAGCAGCGTAGGGCTGACCTTGAACACTGAAGCTTTCTTT.

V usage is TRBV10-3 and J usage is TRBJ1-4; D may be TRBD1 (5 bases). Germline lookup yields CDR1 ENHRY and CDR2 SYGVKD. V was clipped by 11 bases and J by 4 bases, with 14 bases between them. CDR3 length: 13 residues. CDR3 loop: CASGRQGNEKLFF. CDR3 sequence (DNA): TGTGCCTCTGGACGGCAGGGTAATGAAAAACTGTTTTTT.

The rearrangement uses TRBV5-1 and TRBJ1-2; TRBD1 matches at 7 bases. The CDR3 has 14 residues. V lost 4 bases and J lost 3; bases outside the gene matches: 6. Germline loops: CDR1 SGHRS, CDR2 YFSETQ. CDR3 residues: CASSLRQGDYGYTF. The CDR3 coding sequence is TGCGCCAGCAGCCTTAGACAGGGTGACTATGGCTACACCTTC. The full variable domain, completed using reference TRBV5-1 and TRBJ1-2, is KAGVTQTPRYLIKTRGQQVTLSCSPISGHRSVSWYQQTPGQGLQFLFEYFSETQRNKGNFPGRFSGRQFSNSRSEMNVSTLELGDSALYLCASSLRQGDYGYTFGSGTRLTVV.

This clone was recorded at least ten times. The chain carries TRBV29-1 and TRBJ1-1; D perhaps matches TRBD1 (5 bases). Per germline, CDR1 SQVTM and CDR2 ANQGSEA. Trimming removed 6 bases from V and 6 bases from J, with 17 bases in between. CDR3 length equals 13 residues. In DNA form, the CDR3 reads TGCAGCGTGGAAATGACAGTTCGCTCTGAAGCTTTCTTT. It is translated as CSVEMTVRSEAFF.

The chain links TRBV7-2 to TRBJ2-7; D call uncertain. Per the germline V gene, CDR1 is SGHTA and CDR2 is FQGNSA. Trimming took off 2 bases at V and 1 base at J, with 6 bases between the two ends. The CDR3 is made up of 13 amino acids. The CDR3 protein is CASSLRRSYEQYF. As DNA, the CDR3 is TGTGCCAGCAGCTTAAGGCGGTCCTACGAGCAGTACTTC.